These T cell receptor beta chains were read from a single sample in a study of blood T cell repertoires in COVID-19. The method was immunoSEQ multiplex PCR; TCRdb's version includes in-frame clones alone and lacks a portion of them. The repertoire includes around 160,000 clones, 86% of them detected once, and around 8.2% sits in the top ten. The sample comprised peripheral blood. These receptors were obtained from a man aged 60-69 years with acute or convalescent COVID-19. Both conserved end residues are part of each CDR3. A D gene is named only where the DNA matches it firmly. The listing skips clone size in some rows; elsewhere it reads once, few, many or a size class.

J	V	size	D	DNA	CDR3
TRBJ2-7	TRBV19	once	NA	TGTGCCAGTAGTATTGGGTACAGGGCCTCCTCCTACGAGCAGTACTTC	CASSIGYRASSYEQYF
TRBJ2-2	TRBV28	NA	NA	TGTGCCAGCAGTTATGGCGGATTGAACACCGGGGAGCTGTTTTTT	CASSYGGLNTGELFF
TRBJ1-6	TRBV15	few	NA	TGTGCCACCAGCAGAGGAGTGTCCTCACCCCTCCACTTT	CATSRGVSSPLHF
TRBJ1-6	TRBV5-1	NA	TRBD1	TGCGCCAGCAGCCCGGACAGGGGAGAATCACCCCTCCACTTT	CASSPDRGESPLHF
TRBJ1-1	TRBV14	NA	TRBD1	TGTGCCAGCAGCCTCCCAGGTCTAGGGACAGCAATGAACACTGAAGCTTTCTTT	CASSLPGLGTAMNTEAFF
TRBJ1-1	TRBV18	NA	NA	TGTGCCAGCTCGCCAGGCCTCAGGGCTTTCTTT	CASSPGLRAFF
TRBJ2-5	TRBV5-1	NA	NA	TGCGCCAGCAGCCTCGGACAGCCCCAAGAGACCCAGTACTTC	CASSLGQPQETQYF
TRBJ2-2	TRBV10-3	once	TRBD1	TGTGCCATCACCCCGGGACAGAGGAACACCGGGGAGCTGTTTTTT	CAITPGQRNTGELFF
TRBJ2-1	TRBV24-1	once	TRBD1	TGTGCCACCGCCGCCGGGACAGCTCCATACAATGAGCAGTTCTTC	CATAAGTAPYNEQFF
TRBJ2-7	TRBV6-6	NA	TRBD1	TGTGCCAGCAGTTACCCGTCCCGGACAGGGCGGTACGAGCAGTACTTC	CASSYPSRTGRYEQYF
TRBJ2-3	TRBV2	NA	TRBD2	TGTGCCAGCAGACAAACTAGCGGGAGGGATACGCAGTATTTT	CASRQTSGRDTQYF
TRBJ1-4	TRBV5-1	NA	NA	TGCGCCAGCAGTTCTCAGGGGACTAATGAAAAACTGTTTTTT	CASSSQGTNEKLFF
TRBJ1-6	TRBV27	NA	NA	TGTGCCAGCAGCCGATTTTCAGGGAATAATTCACCCCTCCACTTT	CASSRFSGNNSPLHF
TRBJ2-1	TRBV5-1	once	TRBD2	TGCGCCAGCAGCACGGGACTAGCTAGCCCCAATGAGCAGTTCTTC	CASSTGLASPNEQFF
TRBJ1-5	TRBV7-9	NA	TRBD1	TGTGCCAGCAGCTTAGAGGACAGGGGGAAGCCCCAGCATTTT	CASSLEDRGKPQHF
TRBJ2-7	TRBV5-1	NA	NA	TGCGCCAGCAGCCCCCAGGGGAATTCCTACGAGCAGTACTTC	CASSPQGNSYEQYF
TRBJ1-6	TRBV7-9	NA	TRBD1	TGTGCCAGCGCAAACAGGGGGTCCTATAATTCACCCCTCCACTTT	CASANRGSYNSPLHF
TRBJ1-2	TRBV19	NA	TRBD1	TGTGCCAGTAGTTCTGGGACAGTCAGCTACACCTTC	CASSSGTVSYTF
TRBJ2-7	TRBV15	NA	TRBD2	TGTGCCACCAGCAATTTTCCCGGGACTAGCGGGAGAGTCTCCTACGAGCAGTACTTC	CATSNFPGTSGRVSYEQYF
TRBJ2-5	TRBV10-3	NA	NA	TGTGCCATCAGTGAGTCGACGCCGGGCGGGGAGACCCAGTACTTC	CAISESTPGGETQYF
TRBJ1-6	TRBV5-5	NA	NA	TGTGCCAGCAGCTTTCTTCCCCCGGGGGGCAAGTCACCCCTCCACTTT	CASSFLPPGGKSPLHF
TRBJ2-5	TRBV11-3	NA	NA	TGTGCCAGCAGTCAAGGGGGAGCGGTAGAGACCCAGTACTTC	CASSQGGAVETQYF
TRBJ2-1	TRBV18	NA	TRBD2	TGTGCCAGCTCACTAGGAACGGGAGGCTACAATGAGCAGTTCTTC	CASSLGTGGYNEQFF
TRBJ1-3	TRBV4-1	NA	NA	TGCGCCAGCAGCCACCCGGGACTCTCTGGAAACACCATATATTTT	CASSHPGLSGNTIYF
TRBJ2-7	TRBV10-3	NA	TRBD2	TGTGCCATCAGTGACGGACTAGCCCGAGAAGGTAAGAGGGAGCAGTACTTC	CAISDGLAREGKREQYF
TRBJ2-3	TRBV7-2	NA	NA	TGTGCCAGCAGCTTGACGGGACACACCACAGATACGCAGTATTTT	CASSLTGHTTDTQYF
TRBJ1-5	TRBV28	few	TRBD1	TGTGCCAGCCGGGACAGGAGAAGCAATCAGCCCCAGCATTTT	CASRDRRSNQPQHF
TRBJ2-5	TRBV28	NA	TRBD1	TGTGCCAGCACCCCTCCGGGGACAGCGGAGACCCAGTACTTC	CASTPPGTAETQYF
TRBJ2-7	TRBV18	NA	NA	TGTGCCAGCTCCAGCTCCTACGAGCAGTACTTC	CASSSSYEQYF
TRBJ2-5	TRBV12-3/TRBV12-4	few	NA	TGTGCCAGCAGTTCACTAGAGACCCAGTACTTC	CASSSLETQYF
TRBJ2-3	TRBV25-1	NA	NA	TGTGCCAGCAGTGTACAGGGTGGGGCAGATACGCAGTATTTT	CASSVQGGADTQYF
TRBJ1-1	TRBV5-1	NA	NA	TGCGCCAGCAGCTTCACAGGTCTGAACACTGAAGCTTTCTTT	CASSFTGLNTEAFF
TRBJ2-1	TRBV25-1	NA	TRBD2	TGTGCCAGCAGTGAAATCACTAGCGGGAGTTACAATGAGCAGTTCTTC	CASSEITSGSYNEQFF
TRBJ1-4	TRBV10-3	NA	NA	TGTGCCATCAGTGACCTAGGGGGGGCTGGCGAAAAACTGTTTTTT	CAISDLGGAGEKLFF
TRBJ2-2	TRBV24-1	NA	TRBD1	TGTGCCACCAGTGGCCGTGGAACAGGGGGGACGAACACCGGGGAGCTGTTTTTT	CATSGRGTGGTNTGELFF
TRBJ1-5	TRBV19	NA	TRBD1	TGTGCCAGTAGTCCAGAAGACAGGGTCCCCAATCAGCCCCAGCATTTT	CASSPEDRVPNQPQHF
TRBJ1-2	TRBV6-5	NA	TRBD1	TGTGCCAGCAGTCTGGGGACAGGGAACTATGGCTACACCTTC	CASSLGTGNYGYTF
TRBJ2-7	TRBV5-1	NA	NA	TGCGCCAGCAGCTCCGGACTGGTCGGAACCGAGCAGTACTTC	CASSSGLVGTEQYF
TRBJ1-5	TRBV6-6	NA	NA	TGTGCCAGCAGTCACCCGCGTCCGGGGAAAAGAAGCAATCAGCCCCAGCATTTT	CASSHPRPGKRSNQPQHF
TRBJ2-2	TRBV28	NA	TRBD1	TGTGCCAGCAGTCCCGGATGGGACAGGGGGCAATTTTTT	CASSPGWDRGQFF
TRBJ1-3	TRBV2	NA	NA	TGTGCCAGCAGCCCCACCTCAGGGATCTCTGGAAACACCATATATTTT	CASSPTSGISGNTIYF
TRBJ1-1	TRBV3-1/TRBV3-2	NA	TRBD1	TGTGCCAGCAGCCGGGACAGCCCAAACACTGAAGCTTTCTTT	CASSRDSPNTEAFF
TRBJ1-2	TRBV28	NA	NA	TGTGCCAGCAGTTTGGTACAGGATAACTATGGCTACACCTTC	CASSLVQDNYGYTF
TRBJ2-4	TRBV7-3	NA	TRBD2	TGTGCCAGCAGCTTAGGGGCAGGCGGGGGAGAAAACATTCAGTACTTC	CASSLGAGGGENIQYF
TRBJ2-3	TRBV5-1	NA	NA	TGCGCCAGCAGCTTGGCCCAGGGCGCAGATACGCAGTATTTT	CASSLAQGADTQYF
TRBJ2-7	TRBV18	NA	TRBD2	TGTGCCAGCTCACCACTAGCGGGAGCCGAGCAGTACTTC	CASSPLAGAEQYF
TRBJ2-6	TRBV7-8	NA	TRBD2	TGTGCCAGCAGCTCAGGACTAGTAAGCTCTGGGGCCAACGTCCTGACTTTC	CASSSGLVSSGANVLTF